This T cell receptor beta chain was observed in a study of blood T cell repertoires in COVID-19 (dated by TCRdb to 2018 to 2020). Describing the broader study: The collaborator samples originated in the United States, Italy and Spain and spanned the acute and convalescent phases of COVID-19. The prospective study material was composed of cDNA or gDNA derived from T cells, B-cell-depleted T cells, or PBMCs. Deeply sampled blood TCRbeta repertoires from subjects exposed to, actively infected with, or recovered from COVID-19 were included in the dataset. The repertoires were released in a freely available public database meant as a resource for research on the immune response to SARS-CoV-2. Samples were obtained from the ongoing ImmuneRACE study (first 160 participants) and from 1,000 to 1,500 subjects provided by 6 global collaborators. A de-identified subject ID, COVID-19 status, age in years and sex were almost always included in the sample metadata. HLA class I and class II types, where available, came from metadata supplied by the sample provider rather than from assay-based typing. General findings and caveats noted by the study authors: Clinical and demographic metadata were provided uncurated, with the amount varying by source and participant.

Note on this clone: No antigen is known for it. Within one base of it there is no much larger clone, and no base qualities were kept.

Collaborating institutions collected whole blood in K2EDTA tubes following their own protocols. For TCRbeta analysis, collaborators shipped samples as frozen whole blood, isolated PBMCs, or DNA extracted from either of those sample types. TCRbeta CDR3 regions were amplified from genomic DNA by means of the immunoSEQ Assay, a bias-controlled multiplex PCR. The source study handled its data this way. Nucleated cell counts per sample were estimated from amplification of reference gene primers within the assay. To quantify the absolute abundance of each unique TCRbeta CDR3 rearrangement, sequence reads were collapsed and filtered. For each sample, productive Simpson clonality was calculated by taking the square root of Simpson's diversity index across productive rearrangements. TCRdb took this table from immuneACCESS and kept in-frame rearrangements with V and J called. Such tables lack part of the clones; where checked against another copy, unresolved V genes explain under half of the gap, and the rest is unexplained. V and J calls and clone size come straight from that table; D and trimming were deduced from the DNA. The sample profile shows about 76,000 clones; 83% of them were found once. In total, the top ten clones hold around 41% of the sample.

CDR1 MGHRA and CDR2 YSYEKL are derived from the germline V gene. V is trimmed back by 5 bases and J by 4 bases, and the junction contains 9 bases that no gene match accounts for. From cysteine to phenylalanine, the CDR3 is 15 amino acids long. Just the 45-base CDR3 DNA is kept, in frame starting at base 1. Here the chain combines TRBV4-1 and TRBJ1-2, and 8 junctional nucleotides match TRBD1. Source material: peripheral blood. This TCR was recovered from a man older than 75 with acute or convalescent COVID-19. Here is the DNA: TGCGCCAGCAGCACCCCAGGGGGCGCTGGCTATGGCTACACCTTC. This yields the protein CASSTPGGAGYGYTF.